A selection of T cell receptor beta chains follows, all from one sample in a study of early T cells in non-severe SARS-CoV-2 infection. TCRdb fed the 5' RACE reads into MiXCR, producing one record per CDR3 protein. The repertoire includes about 110,000 distinct CDR3 sequences, around an eighth of them detected once, and 3.1% sits in the top ten. Sample: whole blood. The source is an adult who was a healthcare worker with PCR-confirmed SARS-CoV-2 infection or an uninfected control (not recorded which). Both conserved end residues are trimmed from each CDR3.

V gene: TRBV5-1; J gene: TRBJ2-3; CDR3 protein: ASSLRLAVSTDTQY
V gene: TRBV9; J gene: TRBJ2-2; CDR3 protein: ASSLGPEGAGELF
V gene: TRBV6-5; J gene: TRBJ2-7; CDR3 protein: ASGSRDSYEQY
V gene: TRBV19; J gene: TRBJ1-3; CDR3 protein: ASSPTFAPGNTIY
V gene: TRBV12-3/TRBV12-4; J gene: TRBJ2-2; CDR3 protein: AILRDRDPRELF
V gene: TRBV29-1; J gene: TRBJ2-1; CDR3 protein: SGAGGRNNEQF
V gene: TRBV6-6; J gene: TRBJ2-1; CDR3 protein: ASSYFNPGGGNEQF
V gene: TRBV27; J gene: TRBJ2-3; CDR3 protein: ASGSPTLGGLAPDTQY
V gene: TRBV12-3/TRBV12-4; J gene: TRBJ2-4; CDR3 protein: ASSFIGPNIQY
V gene: TRBV7-9; J gene: TRBJ2-2; CDR3 protein: ASSSRGTSAGTGELF
V gene: TRBV20-1; J gene: TRBJ2-1; CDR3 protein: SAASLLAGRIDSYNEQF
V gene: TRBV24-1; J gene: TRBJ2-3; CDR3 protein: ATSDFGGGVADTQY
V gene: TRBV12-3/TRBV12-4; J gene: TRBJ1-1; CDR3 protein: ASSLGGWEDTEAF
V gene: TRBV10-1; J gene: TRBJ1-5; CDR3 protein: ASIPQH
V gene: TRBV20-1; J gene: TRBJ2-5; CDR3 protein: SAFGTRRAPETQY
V gene: TRBV7-9; J gene: TRBJ2-1; CDR3 protein: ASSSPSSGGAGEQF
V gene: TRBV18; J gene: TRBJ1-1; CDR3 protein: ASSPGLDTEAF
V gene: TRBV20-1; J gene: TRBJ1-5; CDR3 protein: SARKGDRDNQPQH
V gene: TRBV10-3; J gene: TRBJ2-5; CDR3 protein: AISYQETQY
V gene: TRBV19; J gene: TRBJ2-4; CDR3 protein: ASSTRAALGTKNIQY
V gene: TRBV3-1; J gene: TRBJ2-3; CDR3 protein: ASSHLGTDTQY
V gene: TRBV28; J gene: TRBJ2-5; CDR3 protein: ASSLRLIQGKQETQY
V gene: TRBV11-2; J gene: TRBJ2-7; CDR3 protein: ASSFGTGGPSVEQY
V gene: TRBV14; J gene: TRBJ2-2; CDR3 protein: ASSQEGDTGELF
V gene: TRBV27; J gene: TRBJ2-6; CDR3 protein: ASSLAGPGANVLT
V gene: TRBV30; J gene: TRBJ2-3; CDR3 protein: AWTSWNTQY
V gene: TRBV20-1; J gene: TRBJ2-1; CDR3 protein: SAARPASGRNEQF
V gene: TRBV12-2; J gene: TRBJ2-1; CDR3 protein: ASRLGTSGRGLQF
V gene: TRBV29-1; J gene: TRBJ2-5; CDR3 protein: SVPRDSGYQETQY
V gene: TRBV5-5; J gene: TRBJ1-1; CDR3 protein: ASSLSPLRDGAF
V gene: TRBV28; J gene: TRBJ2-3; CDR3 protein: ASTPPSGGGIADTQY
V gene: TRBV10-1; J gene: TRBJ2-3; CDR3 protein: ASSEFAGADTQY
V gene: TRBV2; J gene: TRBJ1-4; CDR3 protein: ASRFKRASISTNEKLF
V gene: TRBV7-3; J gene: TRBJ1-1; CDR3 protein: ASSLGPPHGTEAF
V gene: TRBV12-3/TRBV12-4; J gene: TRBJ2-2; CDR3 protein: ASIKTGGYVGELF
V gene: TRBV2; J gene: TRBJ1-1; CDR3 protein: ASRGRGPEAF
V gene: TRBV6-6; J gene: TRBJ1-4; CDR3 protein: ASSYSSDLGEKLF
V gene: TRBV28; J gene: TRBJ2-1; CDR3 protein: ASSLSPGQPFFGEQF
V gene: TRBV7-3; J gene: TRBJ2-2; CDR3 protein: ASSPRVLNSVTGELF
V gene: TRBV6-1; J gene: TRBJ1-1; CDR3 protein: ASSLQGTEAF
V gene: TRBV28; J gene: TRBJ1-4; CDR3 protein: ASGLWGATNEKMF
V gene: TRBV20-1; J gene: TRBJ2-7; CDR3 protein: SAVRVGEQY
V gene: TRBV5-1; J gene: TRBJ1-2; CDR3 protein: ASSYRDINYGYT
V gene: TRBV11-2; J gene: TRBJ2-3; CDR3 protein: ASSSGGDPYTDTQY
V gene: TRBV28; J gene: TRBJ2-2; CDR3 protein: ASTAQGVGTGELF
V gene: TRBV5-1; J gene: TRBJ1-2; CDR3 protein: ASSLEGGGYGYT
V gene: TRBV2; J gene: TRBJ2-5; CDR3 protein: ASRWAQGVETQY
V gene: TRBV5-4; J gene: TRBJ2-3; CDR3 protein: ASSLGTSGTDTQY
V gene: TRBV7-9; J gene: TRBJ2-3; CDR3 protein: ASSLGTAGTDTQY
V gene: TRBV13; J gene: TRBJ2-1; CDR3 protein: ASSFYPGANREQF
V gene: TRBV11-2; J gene: TRBJ1-3; CDR3 protein: ASSFPGPGNTIY
V gene: TRBV11-2; J gene: TRBJ2-7; CDR3 protein: ASSLPERGRYEQY
V gene: TRBV12-3/TRBV12-4; J gene: TRBJ1-2; CDR3 protein: ASSFNRDGYT
V gene: TRBV20-1; J gene: TRBJ1-5; CDR3 protein: SASDRAQPQH
V gene: TRBV18; J gene: TRBJ1-6; CDR3 protein: ASSPIPGSSYNSPLH
V gene: TRBV10-3; J gene: TRBJ2-7; CDR3 protein: AISAPGRPYEQY
V gene: TRBV12-3/TRBV12-4; J gene: TRBJ2-2; CDR3 protein: ASSLGAGPNTGELF
V gene: TRBV6-2/TRBV6-3; J gene: TRBJ2-7; CDR3 protein: ASSPDRDFTYEQY
V gene: TRBV6-1; J gene: TRBJ1-1; CDR3 protein: ATSTGWNTEAF
V gene: TRBV11-2; J gene: TRBJ2-2; CDR3 protein: ASSRTGTATGELF